This TCR beta chain was identified in a study of OX40 agonist ivuxolimab in advanced cancers. Study at large: The study treated patients with ivuxolimab, an agonistic anti-OX40 (CD134) antibody. Three patients, one with hepatocellular carcinoma and two with cutaneous melanoma, responded partially.

Sequenced by immunoSEQ multiplex PCR; TCRdb stores in-frame clones only, minus some. This table has tens of thousands of clones, about 85% appearing once. There are 15 residues in the CDR3. V dropped 8 bases and J dropped 1 base, with 17 bases sitting between them. Germline values: CDR1 SGHAT, CDR2 FQNNGV. The chain employs TRBV11-2 and TRBJ2-5; a possible D gene is TRBD2 (5 bases). The TCR was taken from an adult with an advanced solid tumor such as melanoma, head and neck, liver or kidney cancer. This material consisted of CD4+ or CD8+ T cells sorted from blood, taken in a trial of the OX40 agonist ivuxolimab. CDR3 bases: TGTGCCAGCGCTCGCGGGTTTTCGGCCCAAGAGACCCAGTACTTC. This encodes CASARGFSAQETQYF. Full variable domain (missing parts from reference TRBV11-2 and TRBJ2-5): EAGVAQSPRYKIIEKRQSVAFWCNPISGHATLYWYQQILGQGPKLLIQFQNNGVVDDSQLPKDRFSAERLKGVDSTLKIQPAKLEDSAVYLCASARGFSAQETQYFGPGTRLLVL.